Listed below are T cell receptor beta chains from one sample, sequenced in a study of CD8 T cells in ankylosing spondylitis. TCRdb analysed the 5' RACE reads with MiXCR anew, one entry per CDR3 protein. The sample gives 350,000 or so distinct CDR3 sequences, roughly 11% of which show up once; roughly 9% is in the top ten. The source material was blood, either unsorted or a sorted T cell fraction (not recorded which). These receptor sequences come from a female donor with ankylosing spondylitis or in good health (not recorded which). The CDR3 runs from the conserved cysteine through the conserved F or W. The D gene is left open where the match is weak. Clone size is shown for a subset of rows, as once, few, many or a class of expanded clone.

d_call j_call clone_size v_call cdr3_nt cdr3_aa
. TRBJ1-4 . TRBV28 TGTGCCAGCAGTCTAACCCGGGAAAAACTGTTTTTT CASSLTREKLFF
. TRBJ1-6 many TRBV7-2 TGTGCCAGCAGCTTATATATTCCGAGCTCCTATAATTCACCCCTCCACTTT CASSLYIPSSYNSPLHF
TRBD2 TRBJ2-3 . TRBV3-1 TGTGCCAGCAGCCAGCAAGCGGGGGCGGGAACGGATACGCAGTATTTT CASSQQAGAGTDTQYF
. TRBJ1-1 few TRBV20-1 TGCAGTGCGCAGGACAGATTGAACACTGAAGCTTTCTTT CSAQDRLNTEAFF
TRBD1 TRBJ1-2 . TRBV7-8 TGTGCCAGCAGCTTACAGGGGGTCCCCTTCTATGGCTACACCTTC CASSLQGVPFYGYTF
TRBD2 TRBJ2-7 many TRBV20-1 TGCAGTGCTACGCCGGGAGGGCCGAGGGAGCAGTACTTC CSATPGGPREQYF
. TRBJ2-5 many TRBV9 TGTGCCAGCAGCGTGGGGACACTGGGAGAGACCCAGTACTTC CASSVGTLGETQYF
. TRBJ2-7 many TRBV5-1 TGCGCCAGCAGCTTATCACCCGGGGTTGAGCAGTACTTC CASSLSPGVEQYF
. TRBJ2-3 many TRBV7-2 TGTGCCAGCAGCTTAAGAGAGGTAGATACGCAGTATTTT CASSLREVDTQYF
. TRBJ1-1 many TRBV12-3/TRBV12-4 TGTGCCAGCTCAACAAGGGGGGGCAGGGGCACTGAAGCTTTCTTT CASSTRGGRGTEAFF
. TRBJ1-1 many TRBV20-1 TGCAGTGCTAGATTACTGGGGCGGGACACTGAAGCTTTCTTT CSARLLGRDTEAFF
. TRBJ1-3 few TRBV5-1 TGCGCCAGCAGCTTACCGGGACGGGACTCTGGAAACACCATATATTTT CASSLPGRDSGNTIYF
. TRBJ1-2 many TRBV4-3 TGCGCCAGCAGCCAAGATCCTGGGGTAGGGGGCTATGGCTACACCTTC CASSQDPGVGGYGYTF
TRBD1 TRBJ2-5 few TRBV29-1 TGCAGCGTTGATATAGGGACAGGGCTCCGGGAGACCCAGTACTTC CSVDIGTGLRETQYF
. TRBJ1-6 . TRBV3-1 TGTGCCAGCAGCCCCTCGGCTACTTCACCCCTCCACTTT CASSPSATSPLHF
. TRBJ1-5 many TRBV20-1 TGCAGTGCTAGGGCCCGTGGAGTTGGCAATCAGCCCCAGCATTTT CSARARGVGNQPQHF
. TRBJ2-5 few TRBV20-1 TGCAGTGCTAGGGCTACTAAAATCGTGAAGACCCAGTACTTC CSARATKIVKTQYF
. TRBJ2-7 many TRBV5-1 TGCGCCAGCAAAAGGACAGAGTCCTACGAGCAGTACTTC CASKRTESYEQYF
. TRBJ2-1 many TRBV15 TGTGCCACCAGCAGAGACCCCATAAATAGATCCTACAATGAGCAGTTCTTC CATSRDPINRSYNEQFF
. TRBJ1-2 many TRBV5-6 TGTGCCAGCAGCTTCGGGCAAAGAGGGGAAGGCTACACCTTC CASSFGQRGEGYTF
. TRBJ2-3 many TRBV20-1 TGCAGTGCCTCCGCCGGGACTTGGACCACAGATACGCAGTATTTT CSASAGTWTTDTQYF
. TRBJ1-5 many TRBV20-1 TGCAGTGCTAGCGGGGGAAACCAGCCCCAGCATTTT CSASGGNQPQHF
. TRBJ2-7 . TRBV4-2 TGTGCCAGCAGCCAAGACCGGCGGGCCTACGAGCAGTACTTC CASSQDRRAYEQYF
. TRBJ1-5 many TRBV11-2 TGTGCCAGCAGCTTACCTGGGGCGAACCAGCCCCAGCATTTT CASSLPGANQPQHF
. TRBJ1-5 many TRBV20-1 TGCAGTGCTATTCAGAGACAGGGCAATCAGCCCCAGCATTTT CSAIQRQGNQPQHF
. TRBJ1-2 many TRBV10-3 TGTGCCATCCTTTCTGCGGGGAACTATGGCTACACCTTC CAILSAGNYGYTF
. TRBJ2-3 few TRBV28 TGTGCCAGCAGCGATATAAGGGTCCTAAACACAGATACGCAGTATTTT CASSDIRVLNTDTQYF
TRBD1 TRBJ1-3 . TRBV7-2 TGTGCCAGCAGCGAACACCCACAGGGGGTTGCTGGAAACACCATATATTTT CASSEHPQGVAGNTIYF
. TRBJ2-7 many TRBV6-5 TGTGCCAGCAGTTACTCAGGGAAACCCTACGAGCAGTACTTC CASSYSGKPYEQYF
. TRBJ2-2 many TRBV7-7 TGTGCTAGCAGCTCAGAACAGGGTGGCGGGGAGCTGTTTTTT CASSSEQGGGELFF
. TRBJ2-2 many TRBV20-1 TGCAGTGCTAGACGCGGGTCCACCGGGGAGCTGTTTTTT CSARRGSTGELFF
. TRBJ1-3 many TRBV20-1 TGCAGTGCTGAGAACTCTGGAAACACCATATATTTT CSAENSGNTIYF
. TRBJ2-1 few TRBV7-2 TGTGCCAGCAGCTTGATGGGGCGAAATGAGCAGTTCTTC CASSLMGRNEQFF
TRBD1 TRBJ1-2 many TRBV7-2 TGTGCCAGCAGCTCAAGAAATGACAGGGCCTATGGCTACACCTTC CASSSRNDRAYGYTF
TRBD1 TRBJ2-2 many TRBV12-3/TRBV12-4 TGTGCCACCCAAAGGGACAGGACCAACACCGGGGAGCTGTTTTTT CATQRDRTNTGELFF
. TRBJ2-3 many TRBV6-1 TGTGCCAGCAGTGAACAAGGGGGGAGAGGCGCAGATACGCAGTATTTT CASSEQGGRGADTQYF
. TRBJ1-1 many TRBV4-2 TGTGCCAGCAGCCAAGGGGCCAGAAGGGGGTTCACTGAAGCTTTCTTT CASSQGARRGFTEAFF
TRBD1 TRBJ1-5 . TRBV19 TGTGCCAGTAGTGCCACGGCAGGGCAGGGGGTGCGTGGGGAGCCCCAGCATTTT CASSATAGQGVRGEPQHF
. TRBJ2-7 . TRBV5-1 TGCGCCAGCAGCCCCCAAGCGGGCGAGCAGTACTTC CASSPQAGEQYF
. TRBJ2-5 . TRBV5-1 TGCGCCAGCAGCTTGGGGGGCGAGCCTTGCCAAGAGACCCAGTACTTC CASSLGGEPCQETQYF
. TRBJ2-7 many TRBV28 TGTGCCAGCAGTTCAGGGTTTAACGCCGAGCAGTACTTC CASSSGFNAEQYF
. TRBJ2-3 few TRBV11-2 TGTGCCAGCAGACCCCCAGGGGGCACAGATACGCAGTATTTT CASRPPGGTDTQYF
TRBD2 TRBJ2-3 . TRBV20-1 TGCAGTGCTCCCTCTAGCGGGAGGGCCAGAGGGTCAGATACGCAGTATTTT CSAPSSGRARGSDTQYF
. TRBJ2-7 many TRBV27 TGTGCCTCAGGGTGGGGGCTCGAGCAGTACTTC CASGWGLEQYF
. TRBJ2-1 . TRBV3-1 TGTGCCAGCAGCCAAGAGAAGCTTGGTCGGCCCAGGGTTAATGAGCAGTTCTTC CASSQEKLGRPRVNEQFF
TRBD2 TRBJ2-1 many TRBV28 TGTGCCAGCAGGGGACTAGCGGGTGACTCCTACAATGAGCAGTTCTTC CASRGLAGDSYNEQFF
TRBD2 TRBJ2-1 few TRBV6-5 TGTGCCAGCAGTTTGGGAGCCCTAGCGGGAAACGTCGATGAGCAGTTCTTC CASSLGALAGNVDEQFF
. TRBJ2-1 few TRBV12-3/TRBV12-4 TGTGCCAGCGGGATAGGACTCAATGAGCAGTTCTTC CASGIGLNEQFF